This T cell receptor beta chain was captured by sequencing in a study of cytomegalovirus exposure and HLA in healthy donors. Study findings and constraints: As was reported, the classifier diagnosed cytomegalovirus status with high specificity and sensitivity. There were under 200 TCR beta chains listed as cytomegalovirus-associated. Most TCR sequences were uncommon, yet certain public TCRs appeared in many donors.

The V and J ends lost 9 bases and 5 bases, in that order; junction bases with no gene match: 15. Looked up from germline, CDR1 is SGHNT and CDR2 is YENEEA. CDR3 size: 16 residues. Donors came from a validation cohort of over a hundred subjects, distinct from the first 666-subject cohort. Clones were read by immunoSEQ multiplex PCR, and TCRdb kept only the in-frame ones, dropping some. The sample carries fewer than 150,000 clones, more than 85% recorded once. Note on this clone: Its antigen remains unknown.

This sequence joins TRBV11-3 and TRBJ2-2; 7 nucleotides align to TRBD2. This TCR derives from a man aged 18 to 35 in good health and CMV-seropositive. Sample: PBMCs. CDR3 DNA sequence: TGTGCCAGTACCAGCTTCGGAGCGGGACGGACCGGGGAGCTGTTTTTT. This sequence encodes CASTSFGAGRTGELFF.